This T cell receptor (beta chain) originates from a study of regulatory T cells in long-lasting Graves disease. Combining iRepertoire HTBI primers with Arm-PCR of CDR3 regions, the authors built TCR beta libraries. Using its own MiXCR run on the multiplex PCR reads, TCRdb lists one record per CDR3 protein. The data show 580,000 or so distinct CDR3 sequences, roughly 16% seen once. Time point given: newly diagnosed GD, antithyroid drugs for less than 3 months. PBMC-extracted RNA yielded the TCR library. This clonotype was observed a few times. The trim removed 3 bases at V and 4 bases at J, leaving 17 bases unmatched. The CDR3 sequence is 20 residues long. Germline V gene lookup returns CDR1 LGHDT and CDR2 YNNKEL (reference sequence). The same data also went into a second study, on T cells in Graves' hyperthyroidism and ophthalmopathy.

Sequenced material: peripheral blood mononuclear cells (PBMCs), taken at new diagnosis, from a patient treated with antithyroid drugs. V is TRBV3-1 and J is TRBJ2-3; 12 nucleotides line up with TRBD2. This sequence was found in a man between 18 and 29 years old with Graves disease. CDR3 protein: CASSHPPGTSGLQGSDTQYF. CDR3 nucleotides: TGTGCCAGCAGCCATCCTCCCGGGACTAGCGGGCTCCAGGGATCAGATACGCAGTATTTT.